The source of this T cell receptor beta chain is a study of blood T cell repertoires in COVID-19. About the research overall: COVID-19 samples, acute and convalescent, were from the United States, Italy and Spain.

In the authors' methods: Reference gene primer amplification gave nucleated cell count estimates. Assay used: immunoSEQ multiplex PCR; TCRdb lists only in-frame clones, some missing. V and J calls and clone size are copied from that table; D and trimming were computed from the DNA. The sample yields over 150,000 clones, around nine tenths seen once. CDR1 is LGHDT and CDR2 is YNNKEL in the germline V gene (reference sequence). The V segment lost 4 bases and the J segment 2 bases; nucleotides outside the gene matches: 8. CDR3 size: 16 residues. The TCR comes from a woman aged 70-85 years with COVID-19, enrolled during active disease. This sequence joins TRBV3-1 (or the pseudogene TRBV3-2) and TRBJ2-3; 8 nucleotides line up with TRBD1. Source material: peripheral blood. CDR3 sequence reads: CASSRRTGGSTDTQYF. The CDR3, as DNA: TGTGCCAGCAGCCGCCGTACAGGGGGATCCACAGATACGCAGTATTTT.